The 19 T cell receptor beta chains given below trace back to one sample, sequenced in a study of Ad26.COV2.S vaccination and SARS-CoV-2 variants. Treatment in this sample: some 20 received Ad26.COV2.S at low or high dose, single or two shots; several received placebo; per-sample allocation not given. Samples were taken on day 63 after the first vaccine or placebo injection. TCRdb's table, derived via immunoSEQ multiplex PCR, lists solely in-frame clones and lacks some. The sample includes hundreds of thousands of clones, 88% seen only once; the top ten take around 6.4%. The sample here was peripheral blood, taken in a trial of Ad26.COV2.S vaccine versus placebo. The receptor set was obtained from a person aged 18-60 years who received the Ad26.COV2.S COVID-19 vaccine or a placebo.

The chain combines TRBV6-2 or TRBV6-3 with TRBJ1-5, with unresolved D. The CDR3 loop spans 15 amino acids. The V gene lost 0 bases and the J gene lost 2 bases, with 8 bases spanning the gap. Germline V gene data show CDR1 as MNHEY and CDR2 as SVGEGT. The CDR3 reads CASSYSGWGNQPQHF. As DNA, the CDR3 is TGTGCCAGCAGTTACTCAGGTTGGGGCAATCAGCCCCAGCATTTT.

This chain connects TRBV9 to TRBJ2-5; D gene uncertain. V was shortened by 3 bases and J by 2 bases, with 11 bases between the two germline ends. CDR3 length: 14 residues. CDR1 is SGDLS, CDR2 YYNGEE, per germline. The CDR3 loop is CASSAVDGQETQYF. CDR3 DNA: TGTGCCAGCAGCGCCGTGGACGGACAAGAGACCCAGTACTTC.

V usage is TRBV5-1 and J usage is TRBJ1-4; TRBD1 is a possible D gene (5 bases). The germline CDR1 and CDR2 sequences are SGHRS and YFSETQ. The CDR3 sequence is 14 residues long. The V end lost 4 bases, the J end lost 8 bases, and 15 bases lay between the germline ends. The CDR3 reads CASSGTSGEEKLFF. CDR3 bases: TGCGCCAGCAGCGGGACGTCGGGAGAGGAAAAACTGTTTTTT.

In DNA form, the CDR3 reads TGTGCCAGCAGCCTGGCTGGTGCCAGGGGTACCGGGGAGCTGTTTTTT. This codes for CASSLAGARGTGELFF. J is TRBJ2-2 and V is TRBV7-9; perhaps TRBD1 as D (6 bases). This CDR3 is 16 amino acids long. Germline CDR1 and CDR2: SEHNR and FQNEAQ (reference sequence). V was pared by 5 bases and J by 5 bases, with 18 bases between.

The V and J genes are TRBV6-5 and TRBJ2-1, with a weak D call TRBD1 (6 bases). The CDR3 runs 14 residues. Germline CDR1 is MNHEY and CDR2 is SVGAGI. Trimming removed 6 bases at V and 4 bases at J, with 13 bases between. The CDR3 sequence is CASRQDREYNEQFF. In nucleotides, the CDR3 is TGTGCCAGCAGACAGGACAGAGAATACAATGAGCAGTTCTTC.

The chain uses TRBV6-1 and TRBJ1-3, with D uncertain. V lost 0 bases to trimming and J lost 0 bases, with 6 bases between them. CDR3 length: 15 amino acids. Per the germline V gene, CDR1 is MNHNS and CDR2 is SASEGT. This chain's CDR3 is CASSEAGSSGNTIYF. In nucleotides, the CDR3 is TGTGCCAGCAGTGAAGCTGGAAGCTCTGGAAACACCATATATTTT.

The chain has TRBV18 and TRBJ2-7, with TRBD2 matching over 9 bases. Germline V gives CDR1 KGHSH, CDR2 LQKENI. V shed 3 bases and J 3 bases; nucleotides not matched to a gene: 12. The CDR3 is made up of 17 amino acids. CDR3 in DNA: TGTGCCAGCTCACCGACGGACGGGACTAGCCTATTCTACGAGCAGTACTTC. This gives the protein CASSPTDGTSLFYEQYF.

This chain connects TRBV5-5 to TRBJ2-7, with no clear D. Germline CDR1 reads SGHKS; CDR2 reads YYEKEE (reference sequence). The CDR3 is made up of 14 amino acids. The ends were cut back, 2 bases at V and 0 bases at J, with 9 bases in the middle. The CDR3 sequence: CASSFQDNSYEQYF. The CDR3 bases are TGTGCCAGCAGCTTTCAGGATAACTCCTACGAGCAGTACTTC.

This clone was observed once. The V call is TRBV6-5, the J call TRBJ1-1; 7 positions match TRBD1. Losses at the gene ends were 7 bases for V and 4 bases for J; bases not matched to a gene: 6. Germline CDR1 reads MNHEY; CDR2 reads SVGAGI. The CDR3 is 13 amino acids. CDR3 sequence: CASTVAGGTEAFF. The CDR3 coding sequence is TGTGCCAGCACCGTTGCAGGGGGCACTGAAGCTTTCTTT.

The chain recombines TRBV7-9 with TRBJ1-6; the D is unclear. This CDR3 spans 15 amino acids. The germline CDR1 and CDR2 sequences are SEHNR and FQNEAQ (reference sequence). Trimming shortened V by 1 base and J by 5 bases, and 9 bases separated the two germline ends. The CDR3 region is CASSLDKQNNSPLHF. The CDR3 DNA sequence: TGTGCCAGCAGCTTAGATAAACAGAATAATTCACCCCTCCACTTT.

This chain joins TRBV7-9 and TRBJ2-4; D is ambiguous. V was clipped by 1 base and J by 8 bases, with 9 bases between them. The CDR3 is 13 amino acids. Germline V CDR1 and CDR2: SEHNR, FQNEAQ (reference sequence). The CDR3 DNA sequence: TGTGCCAGCAGCTTAGGTGCTTGGGACATTCAGTACTTC. Protein product: CASSLGAWDIQYF.

This chain uses TRBV2 with TRBJ1-1; no clear D. V was cut by 6 bases and J by 7 bases, with 15 bases left in between. The length of the CDR3 is 13 residues. Germline assignment: CDR1 SNHLY and CDR2 FYNNEI. The CDR3 reads CASSPNGVHEAFF. The CDR3 DNA reads as TGTGCCAGCAGCCCAAACGGGGTGCATGAAGCTTTCTTT. Drawing the rest from reference TRBV2 and TRBJ1-1, the complete variable domain is EPEVTQTPSHQVTQMGQEVILRCVPISNHLYFYWYRQILGQKVEFLVSFYNNEISEKSEIFDDQFSVERPDGSNFTLKIRSTKLEDSAMYFCASSPNGVHEAFFGQGTRLTVV.

The V gene is TRBV5-6, the J gene TRBJ1-1; D gene unclear. In germline, CDR1 is SGHDT, CDR2 YYEEEE. V lost 6 bases and J 0 bases, leaving 18 bases between the germline ends. This CDR3 contains 16 residues. The CDR3 reads CASIPRNSYMNTEAFF. DNA of the CDR3: TGTGCCAGCATCCCCCGGAACTCCTACATGAACACTGAAGCTTTCTTT.

The sample holds a few counts of this clone. V and J are TRBV4-2 and TRBJ2-1, with 10 bases aligning to TRBD1. This CDR3 has 15 amino acids. The V gene end was trimmed by 4 bases and the J gene end by 5 bases; junction bases not matched to a gene: 5. Germline CDR1 reads LGHNA; CDR2 reads YNFKEQ. The CDR3 is CASSPDRGLNNEQFF. The CDR3 nucleotides read TGTGCCAGCAGCCCAGACAGGGGGCTGAACAATGAGCAGTTCTTC.

V and J are TRBV6-5 and TRBJ1-2; 10 nucleotides line up with TRBD1. CDR3 length: 13 residues. CDR1 and CDR2 from the germline V gene are MNHEY and SVGAGI. Trimming removed 6 bases from V and 6 bases from J; junction bases left unmatched: 4. CDR3 nucleotides: TGTGCCAGCAGGACGACAGGGGGCCATGGCTACACCTTC. Translation gives CASRTTGGHGYTF.

V and J are TRBV29-1 and TRBJ2-3; weak D call: TRBD1 (6 bases). The CDR3 sequence is 14 residues long. Germline V CDR1 and CDR2: SQVTM, ANQGSEA. V was trimmed by 5 bases and J by 0 bases, leaving 12 bases between them. CDR3 region: CSVILGQSTDTQYF. The CDR3 region has the DNA TGCAGCGTTATACTGGGACAAAGCACAGATACGCAGTATTTT.

This chain connects TRBV7-3 to TRBJ2-3, with D possibly being TRBD1 or TRBD2 (5 bases each). V was clipped by 5 bases and J by 2 bases, with 11 bases between them. The germline CDR1 and CDR2 sequences are SGHTA and FQGTGA. This CDR3 is 14 amino acids long. The CDR3, as DNA: TGTGCCAGCAGCCCAGGGACCTTCACAGATACGCAGTATTTT. Translated, it gives CASSPGTFTDTQYF. Drawing the rest from reference TRBV7-3 and TRBJ2-3, the complete variable domain is GAGVSQTPSNKVTEKGKYVELRCDPISGHTALYWYRQSLGQGPEFLIYFQGTGAADDSGLPNDRFFAVRPEGSVSTLKIQRTERGDSAVYLCASSPGTFTDTQYFGPGTRLTVL.

The rearrangement links TRBV11-2 to TRBJ1-6, with 9 bases identical to TRBD1. From germline, CDR1 is SGHAT and CDR2 FQNNGV. Trimming removed 8 bases from V and 0 bases from J; junction bases left unmatched: 14. CDR3 length equals 19 residues. This CDR3 reads CASGMGTGRRSSYNSPLHF. CDR3 in DNA: TGTGCCAGCGGGATGGGGACAGGGCGTCGGAGCTCCTATAATTCACCCCTCCACTTT.

The J gene is TRBJ1-2, the V gene TRBV19; 7 positions match TRBD1. The V gene's germline CDR1 is LNHDA and CDR2 SQIVND (reference sequence). J lost 5 bases, V lost 3 bases, and 9 bases had no gene match. This CDR3 has 15 amino acids. DNA of the CDR3: TGTGCCAGTAGTATTAGATTTGGGACAGCATATGGCTACACCTTC. Protein product: CASSIRFGTAYGYTF.